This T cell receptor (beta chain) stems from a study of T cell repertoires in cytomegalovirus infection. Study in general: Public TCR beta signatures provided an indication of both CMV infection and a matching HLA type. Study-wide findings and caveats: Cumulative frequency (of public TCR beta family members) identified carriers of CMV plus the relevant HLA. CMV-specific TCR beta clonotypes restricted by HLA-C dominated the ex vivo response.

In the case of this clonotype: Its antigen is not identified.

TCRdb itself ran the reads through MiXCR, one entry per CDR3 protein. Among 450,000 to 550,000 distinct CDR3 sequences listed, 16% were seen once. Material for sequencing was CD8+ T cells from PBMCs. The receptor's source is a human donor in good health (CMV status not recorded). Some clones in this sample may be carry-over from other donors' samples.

Here the CDR3 reads CASSSYLGGGYEQYF. The CDR3 DNA sequence: TGTGCCAGCAGTTCCTATCTGGGGGGTGGATACGAGCAGTACTTC. V gene TRBV12-3 or TRBV12-4 combines with J gene TRBJ2-7, with D perhaps TRBD2 (6 bases). V was trimmed by 4 bases and J by 4 bases, leaving 17 bases between them. The CDR3 is 15 amino acids.